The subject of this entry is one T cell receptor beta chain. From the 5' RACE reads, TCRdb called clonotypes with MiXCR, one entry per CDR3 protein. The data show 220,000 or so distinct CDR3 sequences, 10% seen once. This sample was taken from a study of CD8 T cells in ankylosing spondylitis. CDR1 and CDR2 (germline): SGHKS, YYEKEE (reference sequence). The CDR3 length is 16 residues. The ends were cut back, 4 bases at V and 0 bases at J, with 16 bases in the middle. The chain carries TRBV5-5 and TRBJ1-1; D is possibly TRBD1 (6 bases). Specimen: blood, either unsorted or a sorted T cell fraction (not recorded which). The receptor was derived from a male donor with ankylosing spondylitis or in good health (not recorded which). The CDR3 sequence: CASSHNLQGLNTEAFF. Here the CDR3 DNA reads TGTGCCAGCAGCCATAACCTACAGGGACTGAACACTGAAGCTTTCTTT.